This passage covers 5 T cell receptor beta chains from one sample sequenced in a study of PD-1 blockade in mismatch repair-deficient tumors. TCRdb's copy holds only in-frame clones and misses some; the assay was immunoSEQ multiplex PCR. The sample yields some 50,000 clones, 70% to 85% seen once. This specimen consisted of PBMCs, obtained before pembrolizumab treatment. These receptors were obtained from an adult with mismatch repair-deficient cancer.

The chain couples TRBV29-1 to TRBJ2-3; the match to TRBD1 covers 9 bases. The CDR3 contains 14 residues. The germline CDR1 and CDR2 sequences are SQVTM and ANQGSEA. V lost 6 bases to trimming and J lost 3 bases; unmatched junction nucleotides: 7. CDR3 sequence reads: CSVHPGQGTDTQYF. Here the CDR3 DNA reads TGCAGCGTCCACCCCGGACAGGGGACAGATACGCAGTATTTT.

The rearrangement uses TRBV4-2 and TRBJ2-7; TRBD2 matches at 8 bases. The V and J ends lost 3 bases and 7 bases, in that order; junction bases with no gene match: 5. In germline, CDR1 is LGHNA, CDR2 YNFKEQ. The length of the CDR3 is 13 residues. The CDR3 protein is CASSHLAGGEQYF. In DNA, the CDR3 is TGTGCCAGCAGCCACCTAGCGGGTGGAGAGCAGTACTTC.

This rearrangement joins TRBV5-1 to TRBJ2-5; TRBD1 is a possible D gene (6 bases). Looked up from germline, CDR1 is SGHRS and CDR2 is YFSETQ. This CDR3 has 14 residues. Trimming took off 4 bases at V and 1 base at J, with 11 bases between the two ends. In nucleotides, the CDR3 is TGCGCCAGCAGCGGAGCAGGGGTCCAAGAGACCCAGTACTTC. The encoded protein is CASSGAGVQETQYF.

V and J are TRBV9 and TRBJ1-2; 11 nucleotides agree with TRBD1. CDR3 length: 14 amino acids. J was trimmed by 4 bases and V by 3 bases; bases with no gene match: 2. The V gene's germline CDR1 is SGDLS and CDR2 YYNGEE. The CDR3 bases are TGTGCCAGCAGCGAGGGACAGGGGGTCTATGGCTACACCTTC. This sequence encodes CASSEGQGVYGYTF.

This clone showed up just once. J is TRBJ2-7 and V is TRBV6-6; D is unresolved. V was cut by 4 bases and J by 2 bases, with 9 bases left in between. Germline V CDR1 and CDR2: MNHNY, SVGAGI (reference sequence). This CDR3 has 13 residues. The CDR3 coding sequence is TGTGCCAGCAGTTCTCGAACTACCTACGAGCAGTACTTC. This codes for CASSSRTTYEQYF.